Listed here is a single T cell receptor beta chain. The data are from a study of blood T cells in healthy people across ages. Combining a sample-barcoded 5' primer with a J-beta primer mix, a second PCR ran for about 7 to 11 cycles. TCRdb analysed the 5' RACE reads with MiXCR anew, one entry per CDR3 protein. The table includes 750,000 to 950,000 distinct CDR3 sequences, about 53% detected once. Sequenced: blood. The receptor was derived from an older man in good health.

The CDR3, as DNA: TGTGCCAGCAGCCCAACCCAAGGCACAGATACGCAGTATTTT. It translates to CASSPTQGTDTQYF. The chain combines TRBV7-3 with TRBJ2-3; unclear D gene. CDR1 and CDR2 (germline): SGHTA, FQGTGA. This CDR3 contains 14 residues. Trimming removed 5 bases at V and 1 base at J, with 10 bases between. Full variable domain (outside the CDR3, taken from reference TRBV7-3 and TRBJ2-3): GAGVSQTPSNKVTEKGKYVELRCDPISGHTALYWYRQSLGQGPEFLIYFQGTGAADDSGLPNDRFFAVRPEGSVSTLKIQRTERGDSAVYLCASSPTQGTDTQYFGPGTRLTVL.